This T cell receptor (beta chain) was captured in a study of T cell repertoires in cytomegalovirus infection. Study background: Through public TCR beta signatures, both CMV infection and matching HLA type were indicated.

In its sample, this clonotype was seen a few times. Its target is not known. The CDR3 is made up of 19 amino acids. Trimming removed 3 bases from V and 4 bases from J; junction bases left unmatched: 16. CDR1 is SGHNT, CDR2 YYREEE, per germline (reference sequence). General study results and limits: Public TCR beta family frequency separated CMV-and-HLA carriers, including in an independent cohort. HLA-C-restricted, CMV-specific TCR beta clonotypes were dominant ex vivo.

TCRdb passed the reads through MiXCR, listing each CDR3 protein once. The sample lists approximately 180,000 distinct CDR3 sequences; approximately 18% were seen once. V and J are TRBV5-4 and TRBJ2-3, with 11 nucleotides matching TRBD2. The sequence derives from a human donor in good health (CMV status not recorded). Some clones in this sample may be carry-over from other donors' samples. The sequenced sample consisted of CD8+ T cells from PBMCs. CDR3 DNA sequence: TGTGCCAGCAGCTCGCCGGGACAACCGGGACTAGCGGATGCAGATACGCAGTATTTT. This sequence encodes CASSSPGQPGLADADTQYF.